This section outlines one T cell receptor (beta chain) sequence together with its context. Its specificity is unknown. The data stem from a study of shared clonotypes between healthy human individuals. Study outcomes and limitations: Generation of non-shared clonotypes was less probable than generation of clonotypes shared by all four donors.

Measured with immunoSEQ multiplex PCR; TCRdb has only the in-frame clones, and not every one. This table holds some 240,000 clones, approximately 70% found once. V shed 2 bases and J shed 0 bases, with 7 bases lying between them. Germline CDR1 MNHNY, CDR2 SVGAGI (reference sequence). CDR3 length: 15 residues. Sequencing input: memory CD4+ T cells sorted from blood. Subset indicated: CD45RA-negative fraction. The rearrangement links TRBV6-6 to TRBJ2-2; weak D call: TRBD2 (6 bases). This receptor was taken from a young man in good health. CDR3 sequence: CASSYAGTNTGELFF. Here the CDR3 DNA reads TGTGCCAGCAGTTACGCGGGAACGAACACCGGGGAGCTGTTTTTT.